A selection of T cell receptor beta chains follows, all from one sample in a study of cytomegalovirus exposure and HLA in healthy donors. Method: immunoSEQ multiplex PCR; TCRdb's copy keeps in-frame clones and lacks some. This sample's table reports fewer than 250,000 clones. The sequenced sample consisted of PBMCs. The receptors come from a woman in her twenties or thirties in good health and CMV-seropositive. CDR3s include the opening cysteine and the closing phenylalanine or tryptophan. Each record gives: V gene, CDR3 protein.

TRBV7-9	CASSLDSTDTQYF
TRBV19	CASSTSGTTNTGELFF
TRBV2	CASPGVGETQYF
TRBV10-3	CAIRQQGAGDQPQHF
TRBV14	CASSRLAGGRETQYF
TRBV6-5	CASSYIAGATNEKLFF
TRBV5-8	CASSPGQGRSYTF
TRBV11-2	CASRGAGEQFF
TRBV10-2	CASRPTSGRAYEQYF
TRBV5-1	CASSLGSGMAEAFF
TRBV27	CASTKGGTSGLGNEQFF
TRBV6-1	CASRVQGVSSGKLFF
TRBV5-1	CASSLFDNPNEKLFF
TRBV5-1	CASSVEGTSGPGGATDTQYF
TRBV7-2	CASSPDSPRPSALHF
TRBV4-1	CASSQQGSGANVLTF
TRBV5-1	CASSFPGQGSTEAFF
TRBV6-1	CASSPWAPYNSPLHF
TRBV5-6	CASSLISYEQYF
TRBV27	CASRGQGGGYTF
TRBV4-1	CASSREGQGGNEQFF
TRBV6-5	CASSYGAGQKTEAFF
TRBV7-9	CASSLGAGSLGYEQYF
TRBV19	CASSNFLAEAFF
TRBV18	CASSGDRELFTEAFF
TRBV29-1	CSVRTSGIYNEQFF
TRBV7-7	CASSPQGGANEKLFF